This T cell receptor beta chain was captured by sequencing in a study of Graves' ophthalmopathy and Graves' hyperthyroidism. The CDR3 is 12 residues long. The germline V gene encodes CDR1 MNHEY and CDR2 SVGEGT. Ophthalmopathy not arising within 18 months of follow-up defined hyperthyroidism as stable. The authors amplified TCR beta CDR3 regions, and they did so from RNA transcripts for repertoire sequencing. RT-PCR with HTBI primers came first, then second-round multiplex PCR. Each CDR3 protein is one row after TCRdb ran MiXCR on the multiplex PCR reads. The sample lists 20,000 to 30,000 distinct CDR3 sequences, around 50% seen once, with 6.5% in the top ten. With regard to this clonotype: A junction end diverges from the germline sequence, so it may reflect a read error.

The source material was peripheral blood. This TCR derives from an adult woman with stable Graves' hyperthyroidism. The rearrangement joins TRBV6-2 or TRBV6-3 to TRBJ2-7, with D maybe TRBD2 (5 bases). CDR3 loop: CASSQLGCERYF. CDR3 sequence (DNA): TGTGCCAGCAGTCAACTAGGCTGCGAGCGGTACTTC.